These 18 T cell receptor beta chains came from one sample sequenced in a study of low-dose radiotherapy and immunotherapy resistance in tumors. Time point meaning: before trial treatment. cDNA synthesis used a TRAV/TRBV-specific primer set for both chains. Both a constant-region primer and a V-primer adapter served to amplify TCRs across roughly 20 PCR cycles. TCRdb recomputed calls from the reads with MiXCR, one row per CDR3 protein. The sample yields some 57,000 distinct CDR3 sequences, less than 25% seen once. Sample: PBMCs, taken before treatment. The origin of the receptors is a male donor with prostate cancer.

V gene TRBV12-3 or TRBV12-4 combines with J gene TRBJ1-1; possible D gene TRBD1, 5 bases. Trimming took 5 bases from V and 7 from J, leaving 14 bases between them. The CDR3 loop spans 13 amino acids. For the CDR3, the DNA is TGTGCCAGCAGTCCCCCAGGGAGGGGTGAAGCTTTCTTT. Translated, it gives CASSPPGRGEAFF.

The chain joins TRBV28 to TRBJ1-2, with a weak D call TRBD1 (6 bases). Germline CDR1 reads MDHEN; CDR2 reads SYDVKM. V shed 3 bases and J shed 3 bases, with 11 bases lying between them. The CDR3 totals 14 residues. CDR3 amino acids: CASSFVGGHYGYTF. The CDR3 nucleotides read TGTGCCAGCAGTTTTGTTGGGGGGCACTATGGCTACACCTTC.

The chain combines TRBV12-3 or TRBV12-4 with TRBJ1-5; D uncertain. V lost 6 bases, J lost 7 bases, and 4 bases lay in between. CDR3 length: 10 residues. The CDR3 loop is CASSGQPQHF. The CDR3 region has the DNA TGTGCCAGCAGCGGCCAGCCCCAGCATTTT.

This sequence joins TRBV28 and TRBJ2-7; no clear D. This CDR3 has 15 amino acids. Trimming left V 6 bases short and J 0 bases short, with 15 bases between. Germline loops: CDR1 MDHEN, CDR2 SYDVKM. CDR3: CASSTSSASSYEQYF. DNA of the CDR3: TGTGCCAGCAGCACCTCAAGCGCAAGCTCCTACGAGCAGTACTTC.

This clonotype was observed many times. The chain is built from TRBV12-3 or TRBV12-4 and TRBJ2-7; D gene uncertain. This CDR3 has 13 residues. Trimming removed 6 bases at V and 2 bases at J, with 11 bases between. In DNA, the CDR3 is TGTGCCAGCAGAGGGCCCTATACCTACGAGCAGTACTTC. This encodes CASRGPYTYEQYF.

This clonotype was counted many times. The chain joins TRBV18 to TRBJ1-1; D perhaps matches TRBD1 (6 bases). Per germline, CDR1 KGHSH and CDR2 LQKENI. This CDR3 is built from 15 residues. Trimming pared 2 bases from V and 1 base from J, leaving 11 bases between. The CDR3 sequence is CASSPNGGQNTEAFF. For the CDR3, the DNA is TGTGCCAGCTCACCAAACGGGGGCCAGAACACTGAAGCTTTCTTT.

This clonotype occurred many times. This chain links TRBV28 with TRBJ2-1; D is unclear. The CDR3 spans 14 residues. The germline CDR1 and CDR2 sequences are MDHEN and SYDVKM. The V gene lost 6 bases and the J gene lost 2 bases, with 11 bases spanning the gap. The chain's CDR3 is CASSPSKPYNEQFF. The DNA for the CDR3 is TGTGCCAGCAGCCCCTCCAAGCCCTACAATGAGCAGTTCTTC.

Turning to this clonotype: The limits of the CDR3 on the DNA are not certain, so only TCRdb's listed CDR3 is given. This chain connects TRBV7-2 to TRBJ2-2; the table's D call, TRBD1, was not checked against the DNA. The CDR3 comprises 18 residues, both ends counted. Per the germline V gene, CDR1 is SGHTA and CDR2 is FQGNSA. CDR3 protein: CASSRDGTLIETGELFFF.

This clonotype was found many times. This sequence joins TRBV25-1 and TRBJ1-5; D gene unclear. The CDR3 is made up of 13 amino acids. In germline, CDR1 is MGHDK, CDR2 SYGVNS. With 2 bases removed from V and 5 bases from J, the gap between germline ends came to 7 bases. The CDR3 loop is CASSEQTHQPQHF. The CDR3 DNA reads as TGTGCCAGCAGTGAACAGACCCATCAGCCCCAGCATTTT.

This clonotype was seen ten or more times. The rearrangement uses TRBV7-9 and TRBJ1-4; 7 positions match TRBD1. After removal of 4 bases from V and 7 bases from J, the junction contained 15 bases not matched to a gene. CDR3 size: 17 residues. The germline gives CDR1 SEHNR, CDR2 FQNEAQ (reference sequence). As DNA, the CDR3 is TGTGCCAGCAGCTCGGTCTGGGAGGGGGCGATGGGTGAAAAACTGTTTTTT. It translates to CASSSVWEGAMGEKLFF. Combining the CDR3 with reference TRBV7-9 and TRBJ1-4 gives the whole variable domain DTGVSQNPRHKITKRGQNVTFRCDPISEHNRLYWYRQTLGQGPEFLTYFQNEAQLEKSRLLSDRFSAERPKGSFSTLEIQRTEQGDSAMYLCASSSVWEGAMGEKLFFGSGTQLSVL.

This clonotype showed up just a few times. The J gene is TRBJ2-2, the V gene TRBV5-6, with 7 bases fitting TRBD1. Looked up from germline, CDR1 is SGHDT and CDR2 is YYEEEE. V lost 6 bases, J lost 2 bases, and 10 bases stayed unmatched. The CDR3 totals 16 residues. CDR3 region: CASIPWGTANTGELFF. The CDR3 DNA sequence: TGTGCCAGCATCCCCTGGGGGACAGCCAACACCGGGGAGCTGTTTTTT.

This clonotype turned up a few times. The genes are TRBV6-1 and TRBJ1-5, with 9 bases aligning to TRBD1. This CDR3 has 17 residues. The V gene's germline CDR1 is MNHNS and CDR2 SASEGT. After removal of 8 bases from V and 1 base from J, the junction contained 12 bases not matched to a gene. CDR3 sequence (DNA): TGTGCCAGCGCCGGGACAGGGTTAGGACTGAGCAATCAGCCCCAGCATTTT. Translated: CASAGTGLGLSNQPQHF.

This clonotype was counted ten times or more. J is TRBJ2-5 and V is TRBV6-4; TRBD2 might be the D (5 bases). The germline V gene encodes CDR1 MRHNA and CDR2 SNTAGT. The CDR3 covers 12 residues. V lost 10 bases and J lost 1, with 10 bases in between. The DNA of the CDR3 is TGTGCCACAGAGGGCCTCCAAGAGACCCAGTACTTC. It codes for CATEGLQETQYF.

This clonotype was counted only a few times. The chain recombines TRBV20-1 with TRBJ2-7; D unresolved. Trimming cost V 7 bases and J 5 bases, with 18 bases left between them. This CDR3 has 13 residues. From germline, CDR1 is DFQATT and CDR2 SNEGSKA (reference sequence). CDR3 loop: CSGSDPRLHEQYF. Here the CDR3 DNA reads TGCAGTGGTTCAGATCCTAGGCTCCACGAGCAGTACTTC.

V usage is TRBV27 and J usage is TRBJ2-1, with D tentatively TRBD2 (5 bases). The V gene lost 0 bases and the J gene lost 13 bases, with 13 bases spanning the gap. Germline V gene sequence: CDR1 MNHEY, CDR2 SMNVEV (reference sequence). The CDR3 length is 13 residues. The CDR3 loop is CASSLSRGMGQFF. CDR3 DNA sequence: TGTGCCAGCAGTTTATCACGGGGTATGGGACAGTTCTTC.

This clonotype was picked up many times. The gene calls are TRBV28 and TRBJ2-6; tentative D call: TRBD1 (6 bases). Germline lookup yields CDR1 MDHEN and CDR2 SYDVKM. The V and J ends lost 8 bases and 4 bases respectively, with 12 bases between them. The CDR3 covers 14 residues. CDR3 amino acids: CASEGVAGANVLTF. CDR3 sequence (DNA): TGTGCCAGCGAGGGGGTTGCCGGGGCCAACGTCCTGACTTTC.

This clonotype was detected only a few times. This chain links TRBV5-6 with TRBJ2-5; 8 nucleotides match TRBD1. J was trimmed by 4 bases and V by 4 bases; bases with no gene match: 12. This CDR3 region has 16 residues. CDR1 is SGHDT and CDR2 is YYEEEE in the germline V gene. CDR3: CASSTRQGLIGETQYF. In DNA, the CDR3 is TGTGCCAGCAGCACCCGACAGGGGTTGATTGGAGAGACCCAGTACTTC.

CDR3 sequence: CAISEGRGFVALNTEAFF. DNA for the CDR3: TGTGCCATCAGTGAGGGGAGGGGGTTCGTGGCTCTCAACACTGAAGCTTTCTTT. The V call is TRBV10-3, the J call TRBJ1-1; D perhaps matches TRBD1 (6 bases). The CDR3 is 18 amino acids. The germline gives CDR1 ENHRY, CDR2 SYGVKD. Trimming cost V 2 bases and J 2 bases, with 21 bases left between them.